This T cell receptor (beta chain) was sequenced for a study of blood T cell repertoires in COVID-19 (dated by TCRdb to about 2020). With respect to the entire study: The collaborator samples originated in the United States, Italy and Spain and spanned the acute and convalescent phases of COVID-19. The material from the prospective study consisted of cDNA or gDNA derived from T cells, B-cell-depleted T cells, or PBMCs. The dataset comprised deeply sampled blood TCRbeta repertoires from subjects exposed to, actively infected with, or recovered from COVID-19. The repertoires were released in a freely available public database intended as a resource for research on the immune response to SARS-CoV-2. Samples were obtained from the ongoing ImmuneRACE study (first 160 participants) and from some 1,300 subjects provided by 6 global collaborators. Nearly every sample came with metadata listing a de-identified subject ID, COVID-19 status, age in years and sex. Where available, HLA class I and class II types were taken from metadata supplied by the sample provider and were not determined by assay-based typing.

TCRbeta CDR3 regions were amplified from genomic DNA by means of the immunoSEQ Assay, a bias-controlled multiplex PCR. Per the original workflow: Nucleated cell counts per sample were estimated from amplification of reference gene primers within the assay. To quantify the absolute abundance of each unique TCRbeta CDR3 rearrangement, sequence reads were collapsed and filtered. For each sample, productive Simpson clonality was calculated by taking the square root of Simpson's diversity index across productive rearrangements. Not all clones reach the TCRdb copy of this immuneACCESS table, which keeps in-frame sequences only. Checked studies attribute under half of the gap to unresolved V genes and leave the rest unexplained. Clone size and the V and J calls come from that table; the DNA yielded D and trimming. The sample table lists around 130,000 clones, around four fifths of them with a count of one. 3% to 3.5% of the sample is taken by the ten largest.

Overall study outcomes, separate from this receptor: Clinical and demographic metadata were provided uncurated, with the amount varying by source and participant.

Based on the germline V gene (reference sequence), the CDR1 and CDR2 sequences are SGHNT and YYREEE. There are 16 amino acids in the CDR3, from cysteine to phenylalanine inclusive. Only the CDR3 DNA is retained, 48 bases long and in frame from the first base. Clipping removes 2 bases from V and 0 bases from J, with 8 as the unmatched junction base count. Enrolling through a virtual design, the prospective study's participants ranged in age from roughly 18 to 95 years and lived across about two dozen United States geographic areas. Cohort assignment in the prospective study relied on participant-reported clinical history from a screening survey and a study questionnaire. In the prospective study, whole blood, serum and a nasopharyngeal or oropharyngeal swab were collected from each participant by mobile phlebotomists. Participants in the prospective study had the option to provide additional blood draws and questionnaires over an approximately 2-month period. Before DNA extraction, blood samples from the prospective study were shipped at room temperature or frozen.

Of note for this clone: This receptor's antigen is unknown. No clone much larger than this one lies a single base away; base qualities are absent.

The clonotype comes from a woman between 50 and 59 years old with acute COVID-19. The rearrangement joined TRBV5-4 to TRBJ2-7; the junction holds 7 bases that match TRBD1. Material: PBMCs or T cells enriched from blood (not recorded which). The CDR3 has the sequence CASSFRDSLHSYEQYF. Read as DNA, the sequence is TGTGCCAGCAGCTTCCGGGACAGTCTACACTCCTACGAGCAGTACTTC.